A selection of T cell receptor gamma chains follows, all from one sample in a study of human gamma delta and Vdelta1 T cells. Which antigens these TCRs recognize remains unknown. TCRdb reanalyzed the PCR reads using CATT. The sample holds a few thousand gamma-chain clones, less than 35% seen once. The sample was Vdelta1 gamma-delta T cells from blood grown in culture (DOT cells). These receptors originate from a human donor in good health. Each CDR3 is given with its conserved first and last residue. The size entry is marked missing in some rows and otherwise reads once, few, many or a size class.

V gene	J gene	clone size	CDR3 protein	CDR3 DNA
TRGV3	TRGJP2	few	CATWDRLPRRDWIKTF	TGTGCCACCTGGGACAGGCTCCCTAGGCGTGATTGGATCAAGACGTTT
TRGV5	TRGJ1/TRGJ2	-	CATWDSRNYYKKLF	TGTGCCACCTGGGACTCGAGGAATTATTATAAGAAACTCTTT
TRGV10	TRGJP1	few	CAAWDNTTGWFKIF	TGTGCTGCGTGGGACAATACCACTGGTTGGTTCAAGATATTT
TRGV4	TRGJ1/TRGJ2	few	CATWDGPGGVF	TGTGCCACCTGGGATGGGCCCGGAGGAGTCTTT
TRGV4	TRGJ1/TRGJ2	medium-sized	CATWDHYKKLF	TGTGCCACCTGGGATCATTATAAGAAACTCTTT
TRGV8	TRGJ1/TRGJ2	-	CATWDKVSRYYKKLF	TGTGCCACCTGGGATAAGGTGTCTAGGTATTATAAGAAACTCTTT
TRGV2	TRGJ1/TRGJ2	-	CATWDGPWGVYYKKLF	TGTGCCACCTGGGACGGGCCATGGGGCGTTTATTATAAGAAACTCTTT
TRGV3	TRGJ1/TRGJ2	-	CATWDRPTPTNYYKKLF	TGTGCCACCTGGGACAGGCCCACTCCTACGAATTATTATAAGAAACTCTTT
TRGV9	TRGJ1/TRGJ2	once	CALWEKGYKKLF	TGTGCCTTGTGGGAGAAGGGTTATAAGAAACTCTTT
TRGV9	TRGJ1/TRGJ2	-	CALWEVLGFGLF	TGTGCCTTGTGGGAGGTGTTAGGATTTGGTCTCTTT
TRGV9	TRGJ1/TRGJ2	-	CALWEVQGWYKKLF	TGTGCCTTGTGGGAGGTGCAAGGTTGGTATAAGAAACTCTTT
TRGV4	TRGJ1/TRGJ2	few	CATWDGPPFYKKLF	TGTGCCACCTGGGACGGGCCCCCATTTTATAAGAAACTCTTT
TRGV4	TRGJ1/TRGJ2	-	CATWDGRQNYYKKLF	TGTGCCACCTGGGACGGGCGACAGAATTATTATAAGAAACTCTTT
TRGV2	TRGJ1/TRGJ2	few	CATWDGLNYYKKLF	TGTGCCACCTGGGACGGGCTAAACTATTATAAGAAACTCTTT
TRGV2	TRGJ1/TRGJ2	few	CATWDGGYYKKLF	TGTGCCACCTGGGACGGGGGTTATTATAAGAAACTCTTT
TRGV9	TRGJP2	medium-sized	CALWEKSSDWIKTF	TGTGCCTTGTGGGAGAAAAGTAGTGATTGGATCAAGACGTTT
TRGV8	TRGJ1/TRGJ2	few	CATWVKYPIPDYYKKLF	TGTGCCACCTGGGTTAAATACCCCATCCCCGATTATTATAAGAAACTCTTT
TRGV4	TRGJP	-	CATWDGPQELGKKIKVF	TGTGCCACCTGGGATGGGCCCCAAGAGTTGGGCAAAAAAATCAAGGTATTT
TRGV4	TRGJ1/TRGJ2	-	CATWDGPYYKKLF	TGTGCCACCTGGGACGGCCCGTATTATAAGAAACTCTTT
TRGV10	TRGJP2	-	CAAWDYRGIKTF	TGTGCTGCGTGGGATTATAGGGGGATCAAGACGTTT
TRGV3	TRGJ1/TRGJ2	-	CATWDRRGHKKLF	TGTGCCACCTGGGACAGGCGGGGCCATAAGAAACTCTTT
TRGV9	TRGJ1/TRGJ2	-	CALWETKYYKKLF	TGTGCCTTGTGGGAGACCAAATATTATAAGAAACTCTTT
TRGV3	TRGJ1/TRGJ2	-	CATWDPRKKLF	TGTGCCACCTGGGACCCACGAAAGAAACTCTTT
TRGV9	TRGJP2	-	CALWWPGPNSSDWIKTF	TGTGCCTTGTGGTGGCCGGGTCCAAATAGTAGTGATTGGATCAAGACGTTT
TRGV3	TRGJ1/TRGJ2	-	CATWDRHNRDYYKKLF	TGTGCCACCTGGGACAGGCACAATCGAGATTATTATAAGAAACTCTTT
TRGV3	TRGJ1/TRGJ2	-	CATWDGAHKKLF	TGTGCCACCTGGGATGGAGCCCATAAGAAACTCTTT
TRGV2	TRGJ1/TRGJ2	few	CATWDGLDYKKLF	TGTGCCACCTGGGACGGGCTGGATTATAAGAAACTCTTT
TRGV8	TRGJ1/TRGJ2	few	CATWDRPDYKKLF	TGTGCCACCTGGGATAGGCCGGATTATAAGAAACTCTTT
TRGV4	TRGJP2	-	CATWDGVSSSDWIKTF	TGTGCCACCTGGGACGGGGTCAGTAGTAGTGATTGGATCAAGACGTTT
TRGV9	TRGJ1/TRGJ2	-	CALWETNYYKKLF	TGTGCCTTGTGGGAAACGAATTATTATAAGAAACTCTTT
TRGV4	TRGJ1/TRGJ2	medium-sized	CATWDGLDYKKLF	TGTGCCACCTGGGATGGGCTGGATTATAAGAAACTCTTT
TRGV4	TRGJ1/TRGJ2	-	CATWDGLFYKKLF	TGTGCCACCTGGGACGGGCTGTTCTATAAGAAACTCTTT
TRGV3	TRGJ1/TRGJ2	-	CATWDIRQVYYKKLF	TGTGCCACCTGGGACATCCGCCAAGTTTATTATAAGAAACTCTTT
TRGV4	TRGJ1/TRGJ2	-	CATWDGPKWAKLF	TGTGCCACCTGGGACGGGCCAAAGTGGGCGAAACTCTTT
TRGV4	TRGJP1	few	CATWDGPGWFKIF	TGTGCCACCTGGGACGGGCCGGGTTGGTTCAAGATATTT
TRGV4	TRGJ1/TRGJ2	-	CATWDEVIYKKLF	TGTGCCACCTGGGATGAAGTGATTTATAAGAAACTCTTT
TRGV11	TRGJP2	-	CACWIRRDSSDWIKTF	TGTGCCTGCTGGATTAGACGTGATAGTAGTGATTGGATCAAGACGTTT
TRGV9	TRGJ1/TRGJ2	-	CALWERRYYKKLF	TGTGCCTTGTGGGAGCGTCGTTATTATAAGAAACTCTTT
TRGV8	TRGJP2	few	CATWENSSDWIKTF	TGTGCCACCTGGGAGAATAGTAGTGATTGGATCAAGACGTTT
TRGV5	TRGJ1/TRGJ2	-	CATWDRPSYKKLF	TGTGCCACCTGGGACAGGCCTAGCTATAAGAAACTCTTT
TRGV2	TRGJ1/TRGJ2	-	CATWDWADYKKLF	TGTGCCACCTGGGACTGGGCGGATTATAAGAAACTCTTT
TRGV5	TRGJ1/TRGJ2	-	CATWDRSAGLF	TGTGCCACCTGGGACAGGAGCGCAGGACTCTTT
TRGV2	TRGJ1/TRGJ2	-	CATWDLYKKLF	TGTGCCACCTGGGATCTTTATAAGAAACTCTTT
TRGV2	TRGJ1/TRGJ2	-	CATWDGPPLYYKKLF	TGTGCCACCTGGGACGGGCCACCCCTTTATTATAAGAAACTCTTT
TRGV2	TRGJP2	few	CATWDGPYTPYGCSDWIKTF	TGTGCCACCTGGGACGGGCCTTATACCCCCTATGGTTGTAGTGATTGGATCAAGACGTTC